This TCR beta chain was recorded in a study of blood T cell repertoires in COVID-19. Background on the study: There were acute and convalescent COVID-19 samples, and they came from the United States, Italy and Spain. PBMCs, B-cell-depleted T cells, or T cells were the source of the cDNA or gDNA that made up the material.

The CDR3 runs 14 residues. The V segment lost 3 bases and the J segment 6 bases; nucleotides outside the gene matches: 5. Germline values: CDR1 MNHEY, CDR2 SMNVEV (reference sequence). Original processing notes: From reference gene primer amplification, estimates of nucleated cell counts were derived. Some clones are missing from TCRdb's copy, which holds only in-frame ones; the method was immunoSEQ multiplex PCR. V and J calls and clone size are copied from that table; D and trimming were computed from the DNA. The data contain around 210,000 clones, more than 80% of them singletons. Seattle enrolled patients during active infection and tracked them longitudinally.

The chain has TRBV27 and TRBJ2-1, with 7 bases matching TRBD1. What was sequenced was peripheral blood. This TCR was sampled from a woman older than 75 with COVID-19, enrolled during active disease. The CDR3 DNA reads as TGTGCCAGCAGTTTCGGGACAGCCGTCAATGAGCAGTTCTTC. This codes for CASSFGTAVNEQFF.